These 27 T cell receptor beta chains originate from one sample sequenced in a study of regulatory T cells in long-lasting Graves disease. For TCR beta, libraries came from iRepertoire HTBI primers and Arm-PCR of CDR3 regions. TCRdb recomputed calls from the multiplex PCR reads with MiXCR, one row per CDR3 protein. The table has some 600,000 distinct CDR3 sequences, 15% to 20% seen once. Time point denoted: newly diagnosed GD, antithyroid drugs for less than 3 months. PBMCs provided the RNA from which the TCR library was made. These same records also appear under a second study, on T cells in Graves' hyperthyroidism and ophthalmopathy.

This sample comprised peripheral blood mononuclear cells (PBMCs), obtained at new diagnosis, from a patient treated with antithyroid drugs. These receptors all stem from a man aged 18 to 35 with Graves disease.

This clonotype was found many times. The V call is TRBV12-3 or TRBV12-4, the J call TRBJ2-7; tentatively, D is TRBD1 or TRBD2 (5 bases each). The CDR3 has 17 amino acids. The V end was cut by 6 bases, the J end by 0 bases, with 21 bases between. CDR3 residues: CASRVPGQGPSSYEQYF. Here the CDR3 DNA reads TGTGCCAGCAGGGTCCCGGGGCAGGGACCGAGCTCCTACGAGCAGTACTTC.

This clonotype was found many times. The V call is TRBV20-1, the J call TRBJ2-7; D possibly uses TRBD1 or TRBD2 (5 bases each). This CDR3 spans 13 amino acids. The germline V gene has CDR1 DFQATT and CDR2 SNEGSKA (reference sequence). V dropped 6 bases and J dropped 3 bases, with 15 bases sitting between them. CDR3 DNA sequence: TGCAGTGCAACCTACGGGACCCTCTACGAGCAGTACTTC. Translating it yields CSATYGTLYEQYF.

This clonotype has a single count. The chain is built from TRBV9 and TRBJ2-3, with 8 nucleotides matching TRBD2. V gave up 8 bases and J gave up 4 bases; unmatched junction bases: 12. CDR1 is SGDLS and CDR2 is YYNGEE in the germline V gene. The CDR3 spans 15 residues. As DNA, the CDR3 is TGTGCCAGTGGGGAAGGGACTAGTCTTCCAGATACGCAGTATTTT. Its protein is CASGEGTSLPDTQYF.

This clonotype has at least ten counts. The chain links TRBV6-5 to TRBJ2-1; D is uncertain. V shed 2 bases and J shed 4 bases, with 9 bases lying between them. This CDR3 spans 14 amino acids. Germline CDR1 MNHEY, CDR2 SVGAGI. As DNA, the CDR3 is TGTGCCAGCAGTTACCAGTCACTATACAATGAGCAGTTCTTC. It specifies CASSYQSLYNEQFF.

The chain is built from TRBV10-1 and TRBJ2-2, with D perhaps matching TRBD1 (5 bases). The CDR3 consists of 13 residues. Per germline, CDR1 WNHNN and CDR2 SYGVQD (reference sequence). V was shortened by 8 bases and J by 3 bases, with 10 bases between the two germline ends. CDR3 DNA sequence: TGCGCCAGCCAGGGATCTTACACCGGGGAGCTGTTTTTT. Its protein product is CASQGSYTGELFF.

CDR3 in DNA: TGTGCCACCCGGGCAGGGGGCAAGGCGGACACTGAAGCTTTCTTT. Its protein product is CATRAGGKADTEAFF. The rearrangement links TRBV19 to TRBJ1-1; 8 bases align to TRBD1. The germline gives CDR1 LNHDA, CDR2 SQIVND (reference sequence). This CDR3 comprises 15 residues. The ends lost 10 bases at V and 3 bases at J; junction bases unmatched: 13.

This clonotype was seen ten or more times. CDR3 in amino acids: CASSDPGQPQHF. In DNA form, the CDR3 reads TGCGCCAGCAGCGACCCCGGGCAGCCCCAGCATTTT. The J gene is TRBJ1-5, the V gene TRBV5-1; D is undetermined. The germline gives CDR1 SGHRS, CDR2 YFSETQ. This CDR3 has 12 residues. V was trimmed by 4 bases and J by 7 bases, leaving 9 bases between them.

The chain couples TRBV15 to TRBJ2-1; 10 bases agree with TRBD1. Germline V gene lookup returns CDR1 LNHNV and CDR2 YYDKDF (reference sequence). J was trimmed by 9 bases and V by 4 bases; bases with no gene match: 6. This CDR3 comprises 14 residues. The CDR3 loop is CATSIKTGGVEQFF. The CDR3 DNA reads as TGTGCCACCAGCATCAAGACAGGGGGCGTTGAGCAGTTCTTC.

This clonotype was seen a handful of times. The V gene is TRBV5-1, the J gene TRBJ1-1; TRBD1 might be the D (5 bases). Trimming took off 4 bases at V and 6 bases at J, with 19 bases between the two ends. The CDR3 is 15 residues long. The germline gives CDR1 SGHRS, CDR2 YFSETQ. The CDR3 nucleotides read TGCGCCAGCAGCCTAGGGGACCCAGAGGTGGCTGAAGCTTTCTTT. Protein product: CASSLGDPEVAEAFF.

This clonotype has just a few counts. The rearrangement joins TRBV28 to TRBJ1-5; possible D gene TRBD1, 5 bases. The germline gives CDR1 MDHEN, CDR2 SYDVKM. The CDR3 has 15 residues. Trimming removed 6 bases at V and 7 bases at J, with 19 bases between. CDR3 region: CASSGAGSDIQPQHF. The CDR3, as DNA: TGTGCCAGCAGCGGGGCGGGTTCTGACATCCAGCCCCAGCATTTT.

This clonotype showed up just a few times. The chain is built from TRBV7-6 and TRBJ1-2, with TRBD1 matching 7 bases. The CDR3 spans 13 residues. Trimming removed 8 bases from V and 7 bases from J; junction bases left unmatched: 10. Germline V CDR1 and CDR2: SGHVS, FNYEAQ. The CDR3 DNA is TGTGCCAGCGGCTCCGACAGGGAATCTGGCTACACCTTC. Its protein is CASGSDRESGYTF.

The V and J genes are TRBV6-1 and TRBJ2-7; no firm D call. This CDR3 contains 15 residues. Trimming left V 5 bases short and J 0 bases short, with 14 bases between. Germline V lookup: CDR1 MNHNS, CDR2 SASEGT. The CDR3 nucleotides are TGTGCCAGCAGTCTAACTGCCTTAGCCTCCTACGAGCAGTACTTC. It is translated as CASSLTALASYEQYF.

Only a few counts were recorded for this clonotype. This rearrangement joins TRBV20-1 to TRBJ1-1; D unresolved. This CDR3 comprises 14 residues. Germline CDR1 and CDR2: DFQATT and SNEGSKA (reference sequence). The germline V and J ends were trimmed by 0 bases and 0 bases, with 8 bases remaining between them. The CDR3 DNA reads as TGCAGTGCTAGAGATGGGAGTATGAACACTGAAGCTTTCTTT. It specifies CSARDGSMNTEAFF.

This clonotype came up once. The chain employs TRBV4-1 and TRBJ2-1; the D gene is possibly TRBD2 (5 bases). Germline V gene data show CDR1 as MGHRA and CDR2 as YSYEKL. The CDR3 consists of 14 residues. V lost 0 bases to trimming and J lost 9 bases, with 12 bases between them. The CDR3 DNA follows: TGCGCCAGCAGCCAAGAGGACTGGACCGGTGAGCAGTTCTTC. It translates to CASSQEDWTGEQFF.

Ten or more counts support this clonotype. This rearrangement joins TRBV7-2 to TRBJ2-7, with a weak D call TRBD2 (7 bases). The CDR3 runs 13 residues. Between the trimmed V and J ends, which lost 5 bases and 6 bases, there was a span of 14 bases. Germline-derived CDR1 and CDR2 are SGHTA and FQGNSA. The CDR3 DNA is TGTGCCAGCAGCGCGTTGAGGGGGGGCGAGCAGTACTTC. It encodes CASSALRGGEQYF.

This clonotype was counted ten times or more. The V gene is TRBV20-1, the J gene TRBJ2-1; tentative D call: TRBD2 (5 bases). The V gene's germline CDR1 is DFQATT and CDR2 SNEGSKA (reference sequence). Trimming left V 3 bases short and J 10 bases short, with 10 bases between. This CDR3 has 11 amino acids. Here the CDR3 reads CSASLEREQFF. CDR3 sequence (DNA): TGCAGTGCTAGTCTCGAGCGGGAGCAGTTCTTC.

This clonotype was detected ten times or more. The chain has TRBV5-1 and TRBJ2-7, with D perhaps TRBD2 (6 bases). Per the germline V gene, CDR1 is SGHRS and CDR2 is YFSETQ. The V end lost 0 bases, the J end lost 3 bases, and 10 bases lay between the germline ends. The CDR3 totals 14 residues. The CDR3 protein is CASSLVGGIYEQYF. The DNA for the CDR3 is TGCGCCAGCAGCTTGGTCGGCGGGATCTACGAGCAGTACTTC.

This clonotype has a single count. In DNA, the CDR3 is TGTGCCAGCAGCCTGGGGACAGGGGGCTGGGGCAATGAGCAGTTCTTC. The encoded protein is CASSLGTGGWGNEQFF. This chain links TRBV5-8 with TRBJ2-1; 12 bases line up with TRBD1. The CDR3 runs to 16 residues. V was clipped by 4 bases and J by 6 bases; unmatched bases: 8. Germline CDR1 SGHTS, CDR2 YDEGEE.

As to this clonotype: A much larger clone is a single base away; this may be a read error. CDR3 residues: CASSYPPDTQYF. CDR3 DNA sequence: TGTGCCAGCAGCTACCCCCCAGATACGCAGTATTTT. The V and J genes are TRBV5-8 and TRBJ2-3, with no clear D. The germline CDR1 and CDR2 sequences are SGHTS and YDEGEE. V lost 3 bases and J lost 4, with 6 bases in between. The CDR3 length is 12 residues.

This clonotype was picked up many times. This chain connects TRBV11-3 to TRBJ2-2; D is uncertain. CDR1 and CDR2 (germline): SGHNT, YENEEA. V was trimmed by 0 bases and J by 6 bases, leaving 8 bases between them. The length of the CDR3 is 14 residues. The CDR3 bases are TGTGCCAGCAGCTTAGACCGGTGGGCCGGGGAGCTGTTTTTT. It specifies CASSLDRWAGELFF.

This clonotype was detected ten times or more. The V gene is TRBV28, the J gene TRBJ2-1; D is possibly TRBD2 (5 bases). V was clipped by 2 bases and J by 5 bases, with 22 bases between them. Germline assignment: CDR1 MDHEN and CDR2 SYDVKM. This CDR3 comprises 18 residues. The CDR3 spells CASSLTPVRKLADNEQFF. CDR3 DNA sequence: TGTGCCAGCAGTTTAACCCCCGTTCGGAAGCTAGCTGACAATGAGCAGTTCTTC.

This clonotype has at least ten counts. The V gene is TRBV7-9, the J gene TRBJ1-1; D is unresolved. The V gene's germline CDR1 is SEHNR and CDR2 FQNEAQ (reference sequence). Between the trimmed V and J ends, which lost 5 bases and 1 base, there was a span of 8 bases. The CDR3 runs to 13 residues. CDR3 coding DNA: TGTGCCAGCAGCCAAGTTAGGAACACTGAAGCTTTCTTT. Residues: CASSQVRNTEAFF.

The genes are TRBV13 and TRBJ2-5; 12 nucleotides agree with TRBD2. CDR1 is PRHDT, CDR2 FYEKMQ, per germline (reference sequence). This CDR3 region has 15 residues. Germline trimming cut 3 bases from V and 3 bases from J; bases unmatched to any gene: 2. The CDR3 nucleotides are TGTGCCAGCAGCTTCGGACTAGCGGGAAAAGAGACCCAGTACTTC. Translation: CASSFGLAGKETQYF.

This clonotype was detected many times. J is TRBJ2-1 and V is TRBV7-3; a weak D match, TRBD2 (6 bases). CDR3 length: 17 amino acids. Trimming pared 5 bases from V and 0 bases from J, leaving 17 bases between. CDR1 and CDR2 from the germline V gene are SGHTA and FQGTGA. CDR3 sequence: CASSAAPGTVSYNEQFF. The DNA for the CDR3 is TGTGCCAGCAGCGCCGCACCCGGGACTGTCTCCTACAATGAGCAGTTCTTC. Based on the CDR3 plus reference TRBV7-3 and TRBJ2-1, the full variable domain is GAGVSQTPSNKVTEKGKYVELRCDPISGHTALYWYRQSLGQGPEFLIYFQGTGAADDSGLPNDRFFAVRPEGSVSTLKIQRTERGDSAVYLCASSAAPGTVSYNEQFFGPGTRLTVL.

In the case of this clonotype: A junction end diverges from the germline sequence, so it may reflect a read error. The rearrangement joins TRBV9 to TRBJ2-1; 7 bases line up with TRBD2. The CDR3 is 15 residues long. Germline V lookup: CDR1 SGDLS, CDR2 YYNGEE. The CDR3 DNA follows: TGTGCCAGCAGCGTCGACTTGGGGGGGTACAGTGAGCAGTTCTTC. This codes for CASSVDLGGYSEQFF. Looking up the rest from reference TRBV9 and TRBJ2-1 gives the full variable domain: DSGVTQTPKHLITATGQRVTLRCSPRSGDLSVYWYQQSLDQGLQFLIQYYNGEERAKGNILERFSAQQFPDLHSELNLSSLELGDSALYFCASSVDLGGYSEQFFGPGTRLTVL.

This clonotype appeared once. The chain joins TRBV6-2 or TRBV6-3 to TRBJ2-3; no clear D gene. Germline CDR1 and CDR2: MNHEY and SVGEGT. The V gene lost 2 bases and the J gene lost 4 bases, with 16 bases spanning the gap. This CDR3 has 16 amino acids. The CDR3 coding sequence is TGTGCCAGCAGTTACCCGACCCGCCCGTGGGCAGATACGCAGTATTTT. Encoded protein: CASSYPTRPWADTQYF.

This clonotype was recorded many times. The V and J genes are TRBV7-9 and TRBJ2-5, with a weak D call TRBD1 (6 bases). Between the trimmed V and J ends, which lost 8 bases and 5 bases, there was a span of 9 bases. Germline values: CDR1 SEHNR, CDR2 FQNEAQ (reference sequence). This CDR3 is built from 11 residues. CDR3 coding DNA: TGTGCCAGCGTAGGGGGTGAGACCCAGTACTTC. It encodes CASVGGETQYF.